This TCR beta chain is drawn from a study of T cells in Graves' hyperthyroidism and ophthalmopathy (dated by TCRdb to between 2018 and 2021). Concerning the study at large: Peripheral blood was collected at initial diagnosis, before any treatment. To identify distinguishing TCR V-J signatures, a discovery cohort of about a hundred patients was used, comprising 40 to 45 with Graves' ophthalmopathy and 57 with stable Graves' hyperthyroidism. Prospective prediction of ophthalmopathy was tested in an independent validation cohort of 18 hyperthyroidism patients and 17 patients who later progressed to ophthalmopathy. The 100 or so discovery patients were divided at random into training and test sets in a 7:3 ratio. In several Graves' hyperthyroidism patients, the study also compared T-cell repertoires from thyroid tissue with T-cell repertoires from blood. After blood sampling, hyperthyroidism patients were treated with methimazole at a starting dose of 30 mg daily, and ophthalmopathy patients were treated with high-dose intravenous methylprednisolone. The paper describes TCR Vbeta CDR3 sequencing of around 140 peripheral blood samples, made up of roughly 40 ophthalmopathy patients, approximately 73 hyperthyroidism patients and 17 progressor patients. Overall study results and their limits: During validation, the model predicted progression to ophthalmopathy a median of about 5.9 months ahead of onset, with roughly 65% sensitivity and 72% to 80% specificity. No statistical method was used to fix the sample size in advance, and group allocation was not hidden from the investigators. Blood samples also contained most of the expanded thyroid clonotypes (frequency above 0.001), which suggests that blood repertoires may reflect thyroid immune responses. Ophthalmopathy was separated from stable hyperthyroidism by a 13 V-J signature model, with about 86% sensitivity and roughly 81% specificity obtained in cross-validation and 80%/75% obtained in testing.

From cysteine to phenylalanine, the CDR3 is 17 amino acids long. The only DNA kept is the CDR3, 51 bases in frame from the first base. At the junction V is shortened by 5 bases and J by 0 bases, with 19 bases in between. As regards this clonotype: Its antigen is not yet known. No quality values exist for individual bases; no much larger clone is one base distant.

In the ophthalmopathy patients, disease was moderately to severely active, with a Clinical Activity Score of 3 or more, a NOSPECS grade of 4 or more, and a duration of less than 3 months. Any patient with an uncontrolled infection, another autoimmune disease, pregnancy or lactation was excluded. Diagnoses relied on clinical symptoms, serum thyroxine and TRAb, thyroid ultrasound and orbital computed tomography. Ficoll-Paque density gradient centrifugation was used to isolate PBMCs from about 10 ml of fresh peripheral blood. Total RNA was extracted using Trizol reagent, and RNA quality was assessed on an Agilent 2100 Bioanalyzer. Amplification of TCR beta CDR3 regions was carried out from RNA transcripts. For the first round of RT-PCR on the TCR CDR3, the HTBI primer set was used together with the Qiagen OneStep RT-PCR kit. The libraries were constructed in a second round of multiplex PCR and then size-selected and purified. Paired-end sequencing of the libraries was performed with 100 bp reads on an Illumina HiSeq2000. The study's processing was this. Raw data were processed with SOAPnuke, discarding reads with adapters, uncalled bases, mean Phred below 15, or no exact constant-primer or identifier match. High-quality paired reads were merged with COPE v1.2.5, and unique nucleotide sequences were defined as clonotypes. Clonotypes were aligned to IMGT TRBV, TRBD and TRBJ reference segments using MiTCR v1.1. The analysis included only V-J combinations with a frequency above 0.0001, which together covered around 99% of the repertoires. The TCS score was defined as the ratio of F50 (clonal expansion) to E x V (chaos), calculated using BLOSUM62-based TCRdist between CDR3 peptides within each V-J. Welch's t-statistics and random forest reduced fewer than 550 V-J features to 10 to 15, which were used in a naive Bayes classifier (R e1071). TCRdb passed the public sequencing reads through fastp at Q25 and MiXCR, retaining productive beta sequences. CDR3 protein sequences are deduplicated, and each keeps its most common genes and DNA. The V and J calls shown here were made by TCRdb, not taken from the authors' results. The sample profile shows hundreds of thousands of distinct CDR3 sequences; approximately 23% of them were found once. Under 55% of the sample belongs to the ten largest clones.

This receptor was identified in a woman in her seventies with Graves' ophthalmopathy. Sequencing was done on a sample of blood. The chain is made from TRBV12-3 or TRBV12-4 and TRBJ1-1; there is no confident call for the D gene. Read as DNA, the sequence is TGTGCCAGCAGTCTGGGAAGGACCCTTAGGCTGAACACTGAAGCTTTCTTT. Its protein product is CASSLGRTLRLNTEAFF.